The 22 T cell receptor beta chains listed next were all sequenced from one sample in a study of CD8 T cells in Susac syndrome. Reverse transcription of roughly 0.5 to 1 ug RNA was carried out with random hexamers. TCRdb called the immunoSEQ multiplex PCR reads again in MiXCR, with one record for every CDR3 protein. The table has roughly 60,000 distinct CDR3 sequences, more than 80% seen once; the top ten hold nearly 0.2%. Sequencing input: CD8+ T cells from PBMCs. The receptors come from a human donor in good health.

The chain links TRBV2 to TRBJ2-7; TRBD1 matches 8 bases. J was trimmed by 2 bases and V by 8 bases; bases with no gene match: 5. The CDR3 sequence is 13 residues long. The V gene's germline CDR1 is SNHLY and CDR2 FYNNEI. The CDR3 DNA reads TGTGCCAGCTCCCGGACAGGGACCTACGAGCAGTACTTC. Translation: CASSRTGTYEQYF.

This chain uses TRBV7-9 with TRBJ2-7; D is undetermined. This CDR3 is 14 amino acids long. V was pared by 4 bases and J by 7 bases, with 17 bases between. Germline V gives CDR1 SEHNR, CDR2 FQNEAQ (reference sequence). Written as DNA, the CDR3 is TGTGCCAGCAGCTCGCTGGACCGCGGTTGGGAGCAGTACTTC. Its protein is CASSSLDRGWEQYF.

V usage is TRBV27 and J usage is TRBJ2-1; the match to TRBD2 covers 13 bases. Germline lookup yields CDR1 MNHEY and CDR2 SMNVEV (reference sequence). The V segment lost 3 bases and the J segment 5 bases; nucleotides outside the gene matches: 4. The CDR3 runs to 16 residues. DNA for the CDR3: TGTGCCAGCAGTTTCTTACTAGCGGGGGGGAACAATGAGCAGTTCTTC. It encodes CASSFLLAGGNNEQFF.

V usage is TRBV10-3 and J usage is TRBJ2-7; D is ambiguous. V lost 8 bases, J lost 6 bases, and 14 bases lay in between. Germline CDR1 reads ENHRY; CDR2 reads SYGVKD. The CDR3 is 12 residues long. The CDR3 reads CAIQGLSGEQYF. In DNA form, the CDR3 reads TGTGCCATCCAAGGTCTATCAGGCGAGCAGTACTTC.

V is TRBV7-3 and J is TRBJ2-6, with D uncertain. Trimming left V 5 bases short and J 0 bases short, with 11 bases between. The CDR3 covers 16 residues. Germline loops: CDR1 SGHTA, CDR2 FQGTGA. CDR3 sequence reads: CASSPGPSSGANVLTF. CDR3 DNA: TGTGCCAGCAGCCCCGGGCCTTCCTCTGGGGCCAACGTCCTGACTTTC.

The chain employs TRBV9 and TRBJ1-2; 9 bases align to TRBD1. The CDR3 extends over 15 amino acids. Germline loops: CDR1 SGDLS, CDR2 YYNGEE. Unmatched junction bases numbered 9, after V lost 4 bases and J lost 5 bases. The CDR3 DNA reads TGTGCCAGCAGCCCCCCGGACAGGGGAAATTATGGCTACACCTTC. It specifies CASSPPDRGNYGYTF. Based on the CDR3 plus reference TRBV9 and TRBJ1-2, the full variable domain is DSGVTQTPKHLITATGQRVTLRCSPRSGDLSVYWYQQSLDQGLQFLIQYYNGEERAKGNILERFSAQQFPDLHSELNLSSLELGDSALYFCASSPPDRGNYGYTFGSGTRLTVV.

Only one count was recorded for this clonotype. This rearrangement joins TRBV19 to TRBJ1-5, with unresolved D. The CDR3 is made up of 17 amino acids. Trimming took 3 bases from V and 4 from J, leaving 19 bases between them. CDR1 LNHDA and CDR2 SQIVND come from the germline V gene (reference sequence). For the CDR3, the DNA is TGTGCCAGTAGTATCCGCTGGCAGGAGTTAAGAAATCAGCCCCAGCATTTT. Translated: CASSIRWQELRNQPQHF.

The chain has TRBV19 and TRBJ1-5, with D unresolved. Looked up from germline, CDR1 is LNHDA and CDR2 is SQIVND (reference sequence). The CDR3 sequence is 15 residues long. V was shortened by 3 bases and J by 0 bases, with 9 bases between the two germline ends. Here the CDR3 reads CASSITPYSNQPQHF. The CDR3, as DNA: TGTGCCAGTAGTATCACCCCGTATAGCAATCAGCCCCAGCATTTT.

The chain combines TRBV24-1 with TRBJ1-2; TRBD1 is a possible D gene (5 bases). V lost 9 bases and J 0 bases, leaving 25 bases between the germline ends. CDR1 and CDR2 from the germline V gene are KGHDR and SFDVKD. The CDR3 extends over 18 amino acids. As DNA, the CDR3 is TGTGCCACCGAAGTGGGAGACCGGTTCGGGGGAGCTAACTATGGCTACACCTTC. Residues: CATEVGDRFGGANYGYTF.

This clonotype was counted only a few times. The chain combines TRBV7-3 with TRBJ2-7; D possibly corresponds to TRBD2 (7 bases). Germline V gene data show CDR1 as SGHTA and CDR2 as FQGTGA. The CDR3 is 13 amino acids. Trimming took off 8 bases at V and 7 bases at J, with 18 bases between the two ends. The CDR3 reads CASAMVGGREQYF. The CDR3 nucleotides read TGTGCCAGCGCCATGGTGGGGGGGCGGGAGCAGTACTTC.

The rearrangement uses TRBV9 and TRBJ1-1, with D unresolved. The CDR3 has 14 amino acids. Per germline, CDR1 SGDLS and CDR2 YYNGEE. V was cut by 0 bases and J by 4 bases, with 10 bases left in between. CDR3 in DNA: TGTGCCAGCAGCGTAGGGGAATGGTCCACTGAAGCTTTCTTT. It yields the protein CASSVGEWSTEAFF. Using reference TRBV9 and TRBJ1-1 for the parts outside the CDR3, the full variable domain is DSGVTQTPKHLITATGQRVTLRCSPRSGDLSVYWYQQSLDQGLQFLIQYYNGEERAKGNILERFSAQQFPDLHSELNLSSLELGDSALYFCASSVGEWSTEAFFGQGTRLTVV.

The V call is TRBV27, the J call TRBJ1-1; D is possibly TRBD1 (5 bases). V was shortened by 5 bases and J by 1 base, with 5 bases between the two germline ends. Germline V gene lookup returns CDR1 MNHEY and CDR2 SMNVEV (reference sequence). This CDR3 is built from 12 residues. For the CDR3, the DNA is TGTGCCAGCAGTACAGGGAACACTGAAGCTTTCTTT. This gives the protein CASSTGNTEAFF.

J is TRBJ2-3 and V is TRBV19; perhaps TRBD2 as D (6 bases). Trimming took off 1 base at V and 4 bases at J, with 15 bases between the two ends. Per germline, CDR1 LNHDA and CDR2 SQIVND (reference sequence). The CDR3 has 16 residues. In nucleotides, the CDR3 is TGTGCCAGTAGTATAGGGATCACGGACTACGCAGATACGCAGTATTTT. It codes for CASSIGITDYADTQYF.

This clonotype is a singleton in its sample. The gene calls are TRBV19 and TRBJ2-2; D gene unclear. The CDR3 consists of 11 residues. Looked up from germline, CDR1 is LNHDA and CDR2 is SQIVND (reference sequence). The ends were cut back, 5 bases at V and 4 bases at J, with 2 bases in the middle. CDR3 amino acids: CASSVTGELFF. The CDR3 DNA reads as TGTGCCAGTAGTGTCACCGGGGAGCTGTTTTTT.

This clonotype was observed a single time. CDR3 nucleotide sequence: TGTGCCAGCAGTGAAGCTGTAGAGGGAAAACTGTTTTTT. Translating gives CASSEAVEGKLFF. The rearrangement joins TRBV6-1 to TRBJ1-4; unclear D gene. Looked up from germline, CDR1 is MNHNS and CDR2 is SASEGT. V shed 0 bases and J shed 10 bases, with 9 bases lying between them. This CDR3 has 13 amino acids.

This rearrangement joins TRBV10-3 to TRBJ2-2; 11 positions match TRBD1. The V gene end was trimmed by 7 bases and the J gene end by 5 bases; junction bases not matched to a gene: 6. This CDR3 contains 15 residues. Germline CDR1 ENHRY, CDR2 SYGVKD. The CDR3 here is CAINPGQGDTGELFF. In DNA form, the CDR3 reads TGTGCCATCAATCCGGGACAGGGGGATACCGGGGAGCTGTTTTTT.

This clonotype was seen only once. The chain links TRBV19 to TRBJ2-7; the D call may be TRBD1 or TRBD2 (5 bases each). Germline CDR1 reads LNHDA; CDR2 reads SQIVND (reference sequence). The V gene lost 5 bases and the J gene lost 2 bases, with 13 bases spanning the gap. This CDR3 spans 14 amino acids. This chain's CDR3 is CASSAPWDAYEQYF. The CDR3 region has the DNA TGTGCCAGTAGTGCCCCTTGGGACGCCTACGAGCAGTACTTC.

The chain uses TRBV5-1 and TRBJ2-2; a possible D gene is TRBD1 (7 bases). V shed 6 bases and J shed 2 bases, with 17 bases lying between them. The germline V gene has CDR1 SGHRS and CDR2 YFSETQ. The CDR3 totals 16 residues. In nucleotides, the CDR3 is TGCGCCAGCATTGGAGGGGACAGCGGAAACACCGGGGAGCTGTTTTTT. Residues: CASIGGDSGNTGELFF.

This clonotype was counted a single time. The chain couples TRBV7-9 to TRBJ2-1, with 10 bases that match TRBD1. This CDR3 is built from 15 residues. V shed 4 bases and J 7 bases; nucleotides not matched to a gene: 7. Germline V gene lookup returns CDR1 SEHNR and CDR2 FQNEAQ (reference sequence). The CDR3, as DNA: TGTGCCAGCAGCTGGACAGGGGGTGGGTTAAATGAGCAGTTCTTC. Translation gives CASSWTGGGLNEQFF.

CDR3 nucleotides: TGTGCCAGCAGCCTACCGCCGGGACAGAGGAACACTGAAGCTTTCTTT. Translating it yields CASSLPPGQRNTEAFF. The chain joins TRBV7-9 to TRBJ1-1; 7 bases align to TRBD1. Trimming took 5 bases from V and 1 from J; bases not matched to a gene: 10. This CDR3 is 16 amino acids long. Per the germline V gene, CDR1 is SEHNR and CDR2 is FQNEAQ (reference sequence).

The chain couples TRBV7-6 to TRBJ1-2; D gene ambiguous. The germline gives CDR1 SGHVS, CDR2 FNYEAQ. V dropped 5 bases and J dropped 1 base, with 23 bases sitting between them. The CDR3 extends over 18 amino acids. DNA of the CDR3: TGTGCCAGCAGCCCTAACCCTGACGGCGGCGACTTTAACTATGGCTACACCTTC. Translating gives CASSPNPDGGDFNYGYTF.

In this sample, this clonotype turned up a few times. This chain uses TRBV20-1 with TRBJ2-7; 7 positions match TRBD1. The length of the CDR3 is 13 residues. The trim removed 6 bases at V and 2 bases at J, leaving 7 bases unmatched. The germline V gene encodes CDR1 DFQATT and CDR2 SNEGSKA (reference sequence). The CDR3 DNA is TGCAGTGCCCCGGACAGGCAGACCTACGAGCAGTACTTC. It yields the protein CSAPDRQTYEQYF.